These T cell receptor beta chains were read from a single sample in a study of T-cell reconstitution after alpha-beta-depleted transplantation in children. TCRdb recomputed calls from the PCR reads with MiXCR, one row per CDR3 protein. The table records a few hundred thousand distinct CDR3 sequences, 25% to 30% of them present only once. The material sequenced was PBMCs, taken before TCRalphabeta/CD19-depleted stem cell transplant. The receptors were gathered from a boy younger than two with Wiskott-Aldrich syndrome, due to receive a stem cell transplant. The CDR3 runs from the conserved cysteine through the conserved F or W. The D gene is left open where the match is weak. Not every row has a clone size; where given, it reads once, few, many or a size class.

CDR3nt | CDR3aa | len | j_gene | d_gene | abundance | v_gene
TGTGCCAGCAGGTACACGGGAGGAAGGACCGGGGAGCTGTTTTTT | CASRYTGGRTGELFF | 15 | TRBJ2-2 | TRBD2 | . | TRBV7-2
TGTGCCAGCAGCGCCGCCAGGGGACAAGTACTGTTTTTT | CASSAARGQVLFF | 13 | TRBJ1-4 | . | few | TRBV11-1
TGTGCCAGCAGCCAAGACAGGGCAAGCACAGATACGCAGTATTTT | CASSQDRASTDTQYF | 15 | TRBJ2-3 | TRBD1 | . | TRBV7-3
TGTGCCAGTAGAACCCCTTCTGGAAACACCATATATTTT | CASRTPSGNTIYF | 13 | TRBJ1-3 | . | few | TRBV19
TGTGCCAGCAGCGCGGGGCCGCCGAACTATGGCTACACCTTC | CASSAGPPNYGYTF | 14 | TRBJ1-2 | . | once | TRBV4-2
TGTGCCAGCAGTCATGGACAGGGGCAGGGTGGCTACACCTTC | CASSHGQGQGGYTF | 14 | TRBJ1-2 | TRBD1 | few | TRBV27
TGTGCCAGCATGACAAGGACGAGGTACAATGAGCAGTTCTTC | CASMTRTRYNEQFF | 14 | TRBJ2-1 | . | . | TRBV5-6
TGCAGCGTTGAGGGACGGGGCACTGAAGCTTTCTTT | CSVEGRGTEAFF | 12 | TRBJ1-1 | . | few | TRBV29-1
TGTGCCAGCAGATCCGGCGTGGCAGGGCGGCAGTTCTTC | CASRSGVAGRQFF | 13 | TRBJ2-1 | . | . | TRBV27
TGCAGTGCTAGTAGCAGGGGGCGTTACAATGAGCAGTTCTTC | CSASSRGRYNEQFF | 14 | TRBJ2-1 | TRBD1 | . | TRBV20-1
TGCGCCAGCAGCTCAGGACTAGCGGGAGGGCCCGAGTCTGATGAGCAGTTCTTC | CASSSGLAGGPESDEQFF | 18 | TRBJ2-1 | TRBD2 | few | TRBV5-1
TGTGCCAGCAGTCCCATGGGGGCCACCCCCTACGAGCAGTACTTC | CASSPMGATPYEQYF | 15 | TRBJ2-7 | . | . | TRBV12-3/TRBV12-4
TGTGCCAGCAGCCAAGAGAGCGGGAGGGCTGTTGAGCAGTTCTTC | CASSQESGRAVEQFF | 15 | TRBJ2-1 | TRBD2 | . | TRBV3-1